Below, 20 T cell receptor beta chains from the same sample are listed, as sequenced in a study of radiotherapy plus CTLA-4 blockade in lung cancer. Data came from immunoSEQ multiplex PCR; TCRdb stores just in-frame clones and leaves some out. The sample contains about 36,000 clones, 85% to 90% of which appear only once. The material sequenced was peripheral blood, taken from a patient treated with radiotherapy plus ipilimumab. The receptor source for this set is a human donor with non-small cell lung cancer who had stable disease on radiotherapy plus ipilimumab.

V is TRBV9 and J is TRBJ2-1; unclear D gene. The germline V gene encodes CDR1 SGDLS and CDR2 YYNGEE. The V gene lost 6 bases and the J gene lost 6 bases, with 10 bases spanning the gap. The CDR3 has 12 residues. The CDR3 DNA follows: TGTGCCAGCACATCTAGATCCAATGAGCAGTTCTTC. Translating gives CASTSRSNEQFF.

This sequence joins TRBV5-6 and TRBJ2-3; weak D call: TRBD1 (5 bases). CDR3 size: 15 residues. V lost 4 bases to trimming and J lost 4 bases, with 16 bases between them. Germline V gene data show CDR1 as SGHDT and CDR2 as YYEEEE. CDR3 sequence reads: CASSPLGRVSDTQYF. In DNA, the CDR3 is TGTGCCAGCAGCCCTCTAGGCAGGGTATCAGATACGCAGTATTTT.

V and J are TRBV23-1 and TRBJ2-5, with 9 positions matching TRBD1. TRBV23-1 is given ORF status, its function remaining uncertain. The CDR3 consists of 15 residues. Trimming cost V 5 bases and J 5 bases; bases outside gene matches: 9. The CDR3 loop reads CASSIGDRVVETQYF. In DNA form, the CDR3 reads TGCGCCAGCAGTATTGGGGACAGGGTTGTGGAGACCCAGTACTTC.

The chain recombines TRBV7-8 with TRBJ2-2; TRBD2 agrees at 16 bases. V shed 3 bases, J shed 4 bases, and the junction held 5 bases outside the gene matches. CDR1 SGHVS and CDR2 FQNEAQ come from the germline V gene. CDR3 size: 18 residues. The CDR3 nucleotides are TGTGCCAGCAGCTTCGGGACTAGCGGGAGGGTCGGCACCGGGGAGCTGTTTTTT. Protein sequence: CASSFGTSGRVGTGELFF.

The CDR3 spells CASSIGTSFNYHEQYF. In DNA, the CDR3 is TGTGCCAGCAGCATCGGCACCAGTTTCAACTACCACGAGCAGTACTTC. The chain is built from TRBV28 and TRBJ2-7; D gene ambiguous. V gave up 6 bases and J gave up 5 bases, with 23 bases separating them. Germline CDR1 is MDHEN and CDR2 is SYDVKM. This CDR3 is built from 16 residues.

The gene calls are TRBV6-6 and TRBJ1-3; TRBD1 agrees at 10 bases. The CDR3 contains 14 residues. The V and J ends lost 6 bases and 2 bases, in that order; junction bases with no gene match: 1. CDR1 MNHNY and CDR2 SVGAGI come from the germline V gene (reference sequence). The CDR3 loop reads CASSGQGAGNTIYF. The CDR3 nucleotides read TGTGCCAGCAGCGGACAGGGGGCTGGAAACACCATATATTTT.

The CDR3 sequence is CAWSSSIMLFF. In nucleotides, the CDR3 is TGTGCCTGGAGCTCTTCTATTATGTTGTTTTTT. J is TRBJ1-4 and V is TRBV30, with D hard to call. V was cut by 3 bases and J by 15 bases, with 14 bases left in between. There are 11 residues in the CDR3. The germline V gene has CDR1 GTSNPN and CDR2 SVGIG (reference sequence).

The V and J genes are TRBV27 and TRBJ2-3; D call uncertain. The CDR3 extends over 12 amino acids. V lost 2 bases, J lost 3 bases, and 3 bases lay in between. Germline V lookup: CDR1 MNHEY, CDR2 SMNVEV (reference sequence). This chain's CDR3 is CASSLQTDTQYF. The CDR3 DNA reads as TGTGCCAGCAGTTTACAGACAGATACGCAGTATTTT.

In its sample, this clone ranks as medium-sized (0.01 to 0.1%). J is TRBJ1-2 and V is TRBV10-3; D not certain. The CDR3 sequence is 15 residues long. Trimming took 0 bases from V and 8 from J, leaving 16 bases between them. The germline V gene encodes CDR1 ENHRY and CDR2 SYGVKD. The CDR3 spells CAISESILRVLGYTF. Written as DNA, the CDR3 is TGTGCCATCAGTGAGTCGATTCTCCGGGTTTTAGGCTACACCTTC.

The V gene is TRBV18, the J gene TRBJ2-3; TRBD1 might be the D (6 bases). Germline loops: CDR1 KGHSH, CDR2 LQKENI. This CDR3 region has 15 residues. With 3 bases removed from V and 0 bases from J, the gap between germline ends came to 10 bases. The CDR3 nucleotides read TGTGCCAGCTCACCGTCGACAGGCAGCACAGATACGCAGTATTTT. Translating it yields CASSPSTGSTDTQYF.

This clone was detected only once. The chain recombines TRBV7-8 with TRBJ1-5; 8 bases line up with TRBD1. The germline gives CDR1 SGHVS, CDR2 FQNEAQ. The V segment lost 1 base and the J segment 0 bases; nucleotides outside the gene matches: 5. There are 17 residues in the CDR3. The CDR3 loop is CASSLVPDRDSNQPQHF. The CDR3, as DNA: TGTGCCAGCAGCTTAGTCCCGGACAGGGATAGCAATCAGCCCCAGCATTTT.

V is TRBV7-9 and J is TRBJ2-7; TRBD2 might be the D (5 bases). This CDR3 spans 13 amino acids. V was shortened by 5 bases and J by 3 bases, with 11 bases between the two germline ends. CDR1 and CDR2 from the germline V gene are SEHNR and FQNEAQ (reference sequence). CDR3 in amino acids: CASSSTRFYEQYF. Here the CDR3 DNA reads TGTGCCAGCAGCAGTACTAGGTTCTACGAGCAGTACTTC. Combining the CDR3 with reference TRBV7-9 and TRBJ2-7 gives the whole variable domain DTGVSQNPRHKITKRGQNVTFRCDPISEHNRLYWYRQTLGQGPEFLTYFQNEAQLEKSRLLSDRFSAERPKGSFSTLEIQRTEQGDSAMYLCASSSTRFYEQYFGPGTRLTVT.

This chain uses TRBV25-1 with TRBJ1-4; D may be TRBD1 (6 bases). The germline CDR1 and CDR2 sequences are MGHDK and SYGVNS. The CDR3 spans 13 residues. Trimming pared 4 bases from V and 5 bases from J, leaving 8 bases between. This chain's CDR3 is CASSGGTNEKLFF. CDR3 nucleotides: TGTGCCAGCAGTGGGGGGACAAATGAAAAACTGTTTTTT.

The V gene is TRBV5-1, the J gene TRBJ2-1; D unresolved. The CDR3 consists of 12 residues. V was clipped by 0 bases and J by 7 bases, with 5 bases between them. The V gene's germline CDR1 is SGHRS and CDR2 YFSETQ. Here the CDR3 reads CASSLVRNEQFF. As DNA, the CDR3 is TGCGCCAGCAGCTTGGTGAGGAATGAGCAGTTCTTC.

The chain uses TRBV5-1 and TRBJ2-7; D not certain. V lost 3 bases to trimming and J lost 3 bases, with 10 bases between them. The CDR3 contains 13 residues. The germline CDR1 and CDR2 sequences are SGHRS and YFSETQ. The CDR3 loop reads CASSSSDIYEQYF. CDR3 DNA sequence: TGCGCCAGCAGCTCCTCAGACATCTACGAGCAGTACTTC.

The chain uses TRBV28 and TRBJ2-3; 8 bases are a match to TRBD2. There are 20 residues in the CDR3. J was trimmed by 4 bases and V by 8 bases; bases with no gene match: 26. CDR1 and CDR2 (germline): MDHEN, SYDVKM. The CDR3, as DNA: TGTGCCAGCCTCACCGGGGGGGCGGCTGATCGGGAGGGCCGAGCAGATACGCAGTATTTT. It yields the protein CASLTGGAADREGRADTQYF.

The rearrangement links TRBV5-6 to TRBJ1-1, with D tentatively TRBD1 (6 bases). With 4 bases removed from V and 6 bases from J, the gap between germline ends came to 13 bases. Germline loops: CDR1 SGHDT, CDR2 YYEEEE. This CDR3 spans 13 amino acids. CDR3 residues: CASSQNRVPEAFF. The DNA for the CDR3 is TGTGCCAGCAGCCAAAACAGGGTACCTGAAGCTTTCTTT.

The chain joins TRBV6-1 to TRBJ1-1; TRBD1 aligns across 7 bases. CDR1 and CDR2 from the germline V gene are MNHNS and SASEGT. This CDR3 is 14 amino acids long. The trim removed 7 bases at V and 1 base at J, leaving 6 bases unmatched. For the CDR3, the DNA is TGTGCCAGCAACAACAGGGGAGGGAACACTGAAGCTTTCTTT. Its protein product is CASNNRGGNTEAFF.

The count of this clone is one. CDR3 coding DNA: TGTGCCAGCAGCTCCGGGGCCTACGAGCAGTACTTC. Translated, it gives CASSSGAYEQYF. This chain joins TRBV28 and TRBJ2-7; possible D gene TRBD2, 5 bases. The CDR3 is 12 amino acids. V lost 6 bases to trimming and J lost 2 bases, with 8 bases between them. Per the germline V gene, CDR1 is MDHEN and CDR2 is SYDVKM.

The rearrangement links TRBV11-3 to TRBJ2-7; possibly TRBD2 for D (6 bases). Germline V lookup: CDR1 SGHNT, CDR2 YENEEA. This CDR3 comprises 15 residues. The V end lost 1 base, the J end lost 3 bases, and 13 bases lay between the germline ends. The CDR3, as DNA: TGTGCCAGCAGCTTAGGAGGTAGCGGAGTCTACGAGCAGTACTTC. This gives the protein CASSLGGSGVYEQYF.